The source of this T cell receptor beta chain is a study of shared clonotypes between healthy human individuals. The CDR3 extends over 15 amino acids. The germline V gene encodes CDR1 MDHEN and CDR2 SYDVKM. J gave up 4 bases and V 5 bases, and 5 bases lay outside the gene matches. Only in-frame clones appear in the TCRdb table, and some are missing; sequencing was by immunoSEQ multiplex PCR. The sample has a few hundred thousand clones, 77% seen once. The sample comprised PBMCs. The chain carries TRBV28 and TRBJ2-3; 11 bases are shared with TRBD2. This sequence originates from a woman in her thirties or forties in good health. Some clones in this sample may be carry-over from other donors' samples. The CDR3 protein is CASSTTSGTADTQYF. The CDR3 nucleotides are TGTGCCAGCAGTACGACTAGCGGGACGGCAGATACGCAGTATTTT. The variable domain in full, with the rest retrieved from reference TRBV28 and TRBJ2-3, is DVKVTQSSRYLVKRTGEKVFLECVQDMDHENMFWYRQDPGLGLRLIYFSYDVKMKEKGDIPEGYSVSREKKERFSLILESASTNQTSMYLCASSTTSGTADTQYFGPGTRLTVL.